This T cell receptor (beta chain) was retrieved from a study of blood T cells in healthy people across ages. Then a second PCR, running roughly 7 to 11 cycles, was carried out with a sample-barcoded 5' primer and a J-beta primer mix. Each cDNA molecule, via a template-switch adaptor with 12 random nucleotides, was tagged. TCRdb re-called the 5' RACE reads with MiXCR, one entry per CDR3 protein. Counted here are some 1,800,000 distinct CDR3 sequences, approximately 39% occurring once; the ten biggest clones make up approximately 22%. This CDR3 is built from 16 residues. Trimming took 4 bases from V and 4 from J, leaving 19 bases between them. Looked up from germline, CDR1 is MDHEN and CDR2 is SYDVKM. The draw of peripheral blood yielded ten milliliters from each donor.

The sequence was collected from a human donor in good health. Sequencing was carried out using blood. The rearrangement links TRBV28 to TRBJ1-2, with D hard to call. CDR3 region: CASSSEGGKPTYGYTF. The CDR3 DNA sequence: TGTGCCAGCAGTTCGGAGGGTGGTAAGCCCACCTATGGCTACACCTTC.